Listed below are T cell receptor beta chains from one sample, sequenced in a study of identical twins. TCRdb passed the 5' RACE reads through MiXCR, listing each CDR3 protein once. The sample has 470,000 or so distinct CDR3 sequences, approximately 25% seen once; the top ten hold around 3%. The same sample was also used in a study of T cells expressing NK-cell markers.

Specimen: CD4+ T cells sorted from blood. All receptors derive from a young woman in good health. The CDR3 runs from the conserved cysteine through the conserved F or W. The D gene is left open where the match is weak. Clone size is given for some rows only: seen once, a few or many times, or a class if the clone is expanded.

TRBV6-2/TRBV6-3	TRBJ1-2	few	NA	TGTGCCAGCACCCAGGGAAACTATGGCTACACCTTC	CASTQGNYGYTF
TRBV2	TRBJ1-5	NA	NA	TGTGCCAGCACATTCAGTGATAGCAATCAGCCCCAGCATTTT	CASTFSDSNQPQHF
TRBV7-7	TRBJ2-2	few	TRBD2	TGTGCCTCAAGGACTAGCGGGAGATCAGGGGAGCTGTTTTTT	CASRTSGRSGELFF
TRBV9	TRBJ2-3	few	NA	TGTGCCAGCAGCGTAGCTGTGGGGGGCCAGGGTTGGGATACGCAGTATTTT	CASSVAVGGQGWDTQYF
TRBV9	TRBJ2-5	NA	NA	TGTGCCAGCAGCGCATACCACCAGTCGGAGACCCAGTACTTC	CASSAYHQSETQYF
TRBV20-1	TRBJ2-2	few	NA	TGCAGTGCTAGGGAGGCCGGGCTCACCGGGGAGCTGTTTTTT	CSAREAGLTGELFF
TRBV12-3/TRBV12-4	TRBJ2-1	few	NA	TGTGCCAGCAGTTTAGAGGTAAACGAGCAGTTCTTC	CASSLEVNEQFF
TRBV9	TRBJ2-7	NA	NA	TGTGCCAGCAGCACCTTCCCCCTAGATAGCGAGCAGTACTTC	CASSTFPLDSEQYF
TRBV10-3	TRBJ2-2	NA	NA	TGTGCCATCAGTGAGTCACTAGGAGGGACCGGGGAGCTGTTTTTT	CAISESLGGTGELFF
TRBV19	TRBJ2-3	NA	TRBD2	TGTGCCAGTAGTATTAACCTAGCGGGGGGGCAGTATTTT	CASSINLAGGQYF
TRBV4-1	TRBJ2-7	NA	NA	TGCGCCAGCAGCCAAGATAGCCCTGCTGCTCCGGGGGAGCAGTACTTC	CASSQDSPAAPGEQYF
TRBV10-3	TRBJ2-1	NA	TRBD2	TGTGCCATCAGTGAGGGTCTAGCGGGAGGGCGTAATGAGCAGTTCTTC	CAISEGLAGGRNEQFF
TRBV2	TRBJ1-1	many	NA	TGTGCCAGCAGTGTGGATGTGAACACTGAAGCTTTCTTT	CASSVDVNTEAFF
TRBV6-5	TRBJ1-1	NA	NA	TGTGCCAGCAGTTACTCGTCCGAAAACGCTGAAGCTTTCTTT	CASSYSSENAEAFF
TRBV6-2/TRBV6-3	TRBJ2-7	NA	TRBD2	TGTGCCACCAGATGGGTGGGACTAGCCTCCTACGAGCAGTACTTC	CATRWVGLASYEQYF
TRBV6-5	TRBJ2-3	NA	NA	TGTGCCAGCAGTTACTCTATGAGCACAGATACGCAGTATTTT	CASSYSMSTDTQYF
TRBV7-3	TRBJ1-2	NA	TRBD1	TGTGCCAGCAGCCGGGGGACAGGGAATGGCTACACCTTC	CASSRGTGNGYTF
TRBV10-3	TRBJ2-7	NA	NA	TGTGCCATCAGTGTCACGGGGAGGCCCTACGAGCAGTACTTC	CAISVTGRPYEQYF
TRBV20-1	TRBJ2-1	NA	TRBD2	TGCAGTGCCCAACTAGCGCTCTCCTACAATGAGCAGTTCTTC	CSAQLALSYNEQFF
TRBV24-1	TRBJ2-3	NA	TRBD1	TGTGCCACCAGTGATTCCGGGACAGGGGGCCGGGCAGATACGCAGTATTTT	CATSDSGTGGRADTQYF
TRBV9	TRBJ1-3	few	TRBD1	TGTGCCAGCAGCGCCGGACAGGGTTCTGGAAACACCATATATTTT	CASSAGQGSGNTIYF
TRBV15	TRBJ2-2	NA	NA	TGTGCCACCAGCAGAGATGGCACCACCGGGGAGCTGTTTTTT	CATSRDGTTGELFF
TRBV15	TRBJ1-2	many	NA	TGTGCCACCAGCAGAGAGGCAGGGTCCTATGGCTACACCTTC	CATSREAGSYGYTF
TRBV14	TRBJ2-4	few	NA	TGTGCCAGCAGCCAATTCGAGGACCCCGGGGACATTCAGTACTTC	CASSQFEDPGDIQYF
TRBV25-1	TRBJ2-7	few	NA	TGTGCCAGCAGTGATGGGGAGTACGAGCAGTACTTC	CASSDGEYEQYF
TRBV9	TRBJ2-2	NA	NA	TGTGCCAGCAGCGTAGAATCTTGGGGGGAGCTGTTTTTT	CASSVESWGELFF
TRBV12-3/TRBV12-4	TRBJ1-4	NA	NA	TGTGCCAGCAGTTCCCAATGGGGGGGCGATGAAAAACTGTTTTTT	CASSSQWGGDEKLFF
TRBV21-1	TRBJ2-7	few	NA	TGTGCCGAACAGGAGGAAGGTCGCTACGAGCAGTACTTC	CAEQEEGRYEQYF
TRBV5-6	TRBJ1-1	NA	NA	TGTGCCAGCAGCGGGGACCTAAGCGGGACTGAAGCTTTCTTT	CASSGDLSGTEAFF
TRBV6-5	TRBJ1-2	NA	NA	TGTGCCAGCAGTTATGACCACCGACGAAGCTATGGCTACACCTTC	CASSYDHRRSYGYTF
TRBV6-1	TRBJ2-7	NA	TRBD2	TGTGCCAGCAGCTCCAGAGGGCGGGGGATCTACGAGCAGTACTTC	CASSSRGRGIYEQYF
TRBV5-1	TRBJ2-3	few	NA	TGCGCCAGCAGCTTGGGACCGGGATCTGGCACAGATACGCAGTATTTT	CASSLGPGSGTDTQYF
TRBV5-6	TRBJ2-5	few	TRBD1	TGTGCCAGCCGCACAGGGGGGTCCCAAGAGACCCAGTACTTC	CASRTGGSQETQYF
TRBV12-3/TRBV12-4	TRBJ2-1	many	TRBD2	TGTGCCAGCAGTTTAAGCCCGATCGGTAGCGGGAGCTACAATGAGCAGTTCTTC	CASSLSPIGSGSYNEQFF
TRBV20-1	TRBJ2-5	NA	NA	TGCAGTGCTAGAGGAGGGCGGAGAGAGACCCAGTACTTC	CSARGGRRETQYF
TRBV29-1	TRBJ2-5	NA	NA	TGCAGCGTTTACAGACAAGAGACCCAGTACTTC	CSVYRQETQYF
TRBV12-5	TRBJ2-1	NA	TRBD1	TGTGCTAGTGGCCAGGGGACAGGACCTTACAATGATCAGTTCTTC	CASGQGTGPYNDQFF
TRBV27	TRBJ2-5	few	NA	TGTGCCATTGCCATAGAGGAAACCAAAGAGACCCAGTACTTC	CAIAIEETKETQYF
TRBV2	TRBJ2-6	NA	NA	TGTGCCAGCACCGAGGAAGGCTCTGGGGCCAACGTCCTGACTTTC	CASTEEGSGANVLTF
TRBV29-1	TRBJ2-1	NA	NA	TGCAGCGTTGAATGGGACAATGAGCAGTTCTTC	CSVEWDNEQFF
TRBV7-6	TRBJ2-5	few	TRBD2	TGTGCCAGCAGCCAGGGCCTCCAGCGGGGAAACCAAGAGACCCAGTACTTC	CASSQGLQRGNQETQYF
TRBV10-1	TRBJ2-3	few	TRBD2	TGCGCCAGCAGTGAGTCGATAGCGGGGGCCAACGAGGATACGCAGTATTTT	CASSESIAGANEDTQYF
TRBV4-3	TRBJ2-3	NA	NA	TGCGCCAGCAGCCAAGTATCACCCACAGATACGCAGTATTTT	CASSQVSPTDTQYF
TRBV7-9	TRBJ2-7	few	NA	TGTGCCAGCCTCCCGGCAGGCTCTTTCAGGGAGCAGTACTTC	CASLPAGSFREQYF
TRBV27	TRBJ1-1	NA	TRBD1	TGTGCCAGCAGTCTACGGGACAGGGGGAATGAAGCTTTCTTT	CASSLRDRGNEAFF
TRBV11-2	TRBJ1-2	NA	TRBD1	TGTGCCAGCAGCCTATCGACAGGGCGCCTCTATGGCTACACCTTC	CASSLSTGRLYGYTF
TRBV5-1	TRBJ1-1	NA	NA	TGCGCCAGCAGCTTGCGGGTTGGTCGGTCTAGTACTGAAGCTTTCTTT	CASSLRVGRSSTEAFF
TRBV9	TRBJ2-1	NA	TRBD2	TGTGCCAGCAGCGCCGGGACTAGAGCCTTCGATGAGCAGTTCTTC	CASSAGTRAFDEQFF
TRBV6-6	TRBJ2-3	few	NA	TGTGCCAGCAGGGCGGGGGATACGCAGTATTTT	CASRAGDTQYF
TRBV5-1	TRBJ2-2	many	TRBD1	TGCGCCAGCAGCTCGGGACAGGGGGCCTGGGACACCGGGGAGCTGTTTTTT	CASSSGQGAWDTGELFF
TRBV20-1	TRBJ2-2	NA	NA	TGCAGTGCTAGGGGTCAAGGGATCCGTGCCACCGGGGAGCTGTTTTTT	CSARGQGIRATGELFF
TRBV5-1	TRBJ2-7	few	TRBD1	TGCGCCAGCAGCACGGACAGGCGCGAGCAGTACTTC	CASSTDRREQYF
TRBV6-1	TRBJ1-5	NA	TRBD1	TGTGCCAGCAGTGAACATATACCCGACAGGGTAGGTCAGCCCCAGCATTTT	CASSEHIPDRVGQPQHF
TRBV11-1	TRBJ2-3	few	NA	TGTGCCAGCAGCTTATCGGGCCCAGATACGCAGTATTTT	CASSLSGPDTQYF
TRBV6-1	TRBJ2-7	NA	TRBD1	TGTGCCAGCAGTCAACGGACAGGGAAAGGAGCCTACGAGCAGTACTTC	CASSQRTGKGAYEQYF
TRBV5-1	TRBJ1-2	few	NA	TGCGCCAGCAGCTTGGGGGACACTGGACATCTTCGGGGCTACACCTTC	CASSLGDTGHLRGYTF
TRBV29-1	TRBJ1-1	few	TRBD1	TGCAGTGCAGGGACAGGGGGCACTGAAGCTTTCTTT	CSAGTGGTEAFF